Included here is one T cell receptor beta chain sequence, with context. Its antigen is not identified. Germline values: CDR1 SGHRS, CDR2 YFSETQ. Trimming cost V 3 bases and J 3 bases, with 9 bases left between them. The CDR3 length is 13 residues. This record belongs to a study of T cell repertoires in cytomegalovirus infection. For the study at large: CMV infection plus the matching HLA type was flagged by public TCR beta signatures. Study findings and constraints: What dominated the ex vivo response were HLA-C-restricted CMV-specific TCR beta clonotypes. The cumulative frequency of public TCR beta families distinguished individuals who carried CMV together with the relevant HLA.

TCRdb processed the reads anew with MiXCR; each CDR3 protein has one entry. This sample has 250,000 to 350,000 distinct CDR3 sequences; roughly 24% occur once, and the top ten carry around 14%. Material for sequencing was PBMCs. The chain uses TRBV5-1 and TRBJ1-2; TRBD1 might be the D (6 bases). The receptor comes from a human donor in good health (CMV status not recorded). Some clones in this sample may be carry-over from other donors' samples. CDR3 residues: CASSWDNHYGYTF. In nucleotides, the CDR3 is TGCGCCAGCAGCTGGGACAACCACTATGGCTACACCTTC.